Sequencing of this TCR beta chain was carried out in a study of cytomegalovirus exposure and HLA in healthy donors. V was trimmed by 10 bases and J by 0 bases, leaving 12 bases between them. Germline loops: CDR1 SGHAT, CDR2 FQNNGV. This CDR3 is 14 amino acids long. PCR amplification relied on 60 Vbeta primers (plus 13 Jbeta primers). Measured with immunoSEQ multiplex PCR; TCRdb has only the in-frame clones, and not every one. The data contain under 250,000 clones, 70% to 90% of them singletons. This TCR was recovered from a woman in her forties or fifties in good health and CMV-seronegative. This sequence joins TRBV11-2 and TRBJ2-2; TRBD2 is a possible D gene (5 bases). Sequencing was performed on PBMCs. The CDR3: CATARLTNTGELFF. CDR3 sequence (DNA): TGTGCCACAGCACGACTAACGAACACCGGGGAGCTGTTTTTT.